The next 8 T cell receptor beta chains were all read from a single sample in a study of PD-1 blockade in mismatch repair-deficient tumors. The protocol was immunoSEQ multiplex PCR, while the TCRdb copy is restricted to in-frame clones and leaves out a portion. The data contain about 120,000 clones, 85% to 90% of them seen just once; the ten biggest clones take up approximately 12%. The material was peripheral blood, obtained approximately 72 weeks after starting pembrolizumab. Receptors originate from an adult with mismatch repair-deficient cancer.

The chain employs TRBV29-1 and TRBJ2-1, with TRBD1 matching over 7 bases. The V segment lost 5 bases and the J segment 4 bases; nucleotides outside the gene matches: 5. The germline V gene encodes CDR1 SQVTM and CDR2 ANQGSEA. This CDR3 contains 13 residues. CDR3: CSVSRGQYNEQFF. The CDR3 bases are TGCAGCGTTAGTCGGGGACAGTACAATGAGCAGTTCTTC.

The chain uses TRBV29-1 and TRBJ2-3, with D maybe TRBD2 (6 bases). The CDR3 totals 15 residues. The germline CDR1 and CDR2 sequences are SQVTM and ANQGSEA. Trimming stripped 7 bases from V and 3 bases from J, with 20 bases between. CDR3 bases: TGCAGCGGAGAACCTAGCGATGATTCGACAGATACGCAGTATTTT. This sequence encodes CSGEPSDDSTDTQYF.

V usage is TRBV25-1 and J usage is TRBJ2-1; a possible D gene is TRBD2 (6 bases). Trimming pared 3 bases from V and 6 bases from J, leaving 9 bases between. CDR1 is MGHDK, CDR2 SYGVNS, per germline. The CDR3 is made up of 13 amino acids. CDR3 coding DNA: TGTGCCAGCAGTGAGGGGGGACGCAATGAGCAGTTCTTC. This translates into CASSEGGRNEQFF. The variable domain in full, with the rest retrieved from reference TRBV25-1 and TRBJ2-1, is EADIYQTPRYLVIGTGKKITLECSQTMGHDKMYWYQQDPGMELHLIHYSYGVNSTEKGDLSSESTVSRIRTEHFPLTLESARPSHTSQYLCASSEGGRNEQFFGPGTRLTVL.

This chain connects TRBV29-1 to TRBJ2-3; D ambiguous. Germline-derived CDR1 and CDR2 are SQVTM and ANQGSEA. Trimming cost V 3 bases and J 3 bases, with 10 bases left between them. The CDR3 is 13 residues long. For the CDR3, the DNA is TGCAGCGTTGAGTATGTCTCTACAGATACGCAGTATTTT. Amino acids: CSVEYVSTDTQYF.

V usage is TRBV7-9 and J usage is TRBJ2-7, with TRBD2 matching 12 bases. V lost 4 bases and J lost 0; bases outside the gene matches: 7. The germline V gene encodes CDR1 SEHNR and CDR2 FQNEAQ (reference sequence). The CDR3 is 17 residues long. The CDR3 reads CASSSTTTSGSSYEQYF. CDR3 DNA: TGTGCCAGCAGCTCTACAACGACTAGCGGGAGCTCCTACGAGCAGTACTTC.

CDR3 DNA sequence: TGTGCCAGCAGCCGGACAGCAGCCGGAAACACCATATATTTT. Protein sequence: CASSRTAAGNTIYF. The chain has TRBV9 and TRBJ1-3, with D tentatively TRBD1 (6 bases). The V gene lost 4 bases and the J gene lost 4 bases, with 12 bases spanning the gap. This CDR3 region has 14 residues. Germline lookup yields CDR1 SGDLS and CDR2 YYNGEE.

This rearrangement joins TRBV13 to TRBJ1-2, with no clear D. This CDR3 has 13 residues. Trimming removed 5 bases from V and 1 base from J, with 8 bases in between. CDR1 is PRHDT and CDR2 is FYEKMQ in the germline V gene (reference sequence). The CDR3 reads CASSQRGNYGYTF. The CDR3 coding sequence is TGTGCCAGCAGCCAACGGGGTAACTATGGCTACACCTTC.

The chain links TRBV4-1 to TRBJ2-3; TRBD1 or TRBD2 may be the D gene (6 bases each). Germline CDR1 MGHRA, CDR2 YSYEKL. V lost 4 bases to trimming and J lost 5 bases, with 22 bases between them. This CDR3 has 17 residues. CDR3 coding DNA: TGCGCCAGCAGCCCTTTTAGGACCGGGGGCGCCGAAGATACGCAGTATTTT. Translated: CASSPFRTGGAEDTQYF.